The 20 T cell receptor beta chains presented below share a single source sample, sequenced in a study of blood T cell repertoires in COVID-19. Assay: immunoSEQ multiplex PCR; the TCRdb copy retains only in-frame clones and omits some. The sample yields 60,000 to 80,000 clones, roughly 86% seen once. Sequencing was performed on peripheral blood. These receptors originate from a man aged 70 or older with acute or convalescent COVID-19.

The chain joins TRBV5-1 to TRBJ2-4; TRBD1 matches 7 bases. Germline CDR1 SGHRS, CDR2 YFSETQ. The trim removed 3 bases at V and 4 bases at J, leaving 1 base unmatched. The CDR3 totals 13 residues. This CDR3 is CASSSGQKNIQYF. CDR3 nucleotides: TGCGCCAGCAGCTCGGGACAGAAAAACATTCAGTACTTC.

The V and J genes are TRBV5-1 and TRBJ1-2; 8 bases map to TRBD1. With V trimmed by 0 bases and J by 4 bases, 2 bases remained unmatched. The germline CDR1 and CDR2 sequences are SGHRS and YFSETQ. The CDR3 has 14 residues. CDR3 loop: CASSLEDRVYGYTF. For the CDR3, the DNA is TGCGCCAGCAGCTTGGAGGACAGGGTCTATGGCTACACCTTC.

The rearrangement links TRBV2 to TRBJ2-1, with D tentatively TRBD2 (5 bases). CDR3 size: 12 residues. Trimming took off 4 bases at V and 12 bases at J, with 13 bases between the two ends. CDR1 SNHLY and CDR2 FYNNEI come from the germline V gene. The DNA of the CDR3 is TGTGCCAGCAGTGGAGTGGGCGAGGGGCAGTTCTTC. Translation gives CASSGVGEGQFF.

The CDR3 reads CASKGQGASGEQFF. CDR3 in DNA: TGTGCCAGCAAAGGACAGGGGGCGTCGGGGGAGCAGTTCTTC. The chain links TRBV2 to TRBJ2-1; 11 nucleotides agree with TRBD1. The ends lost 7 bases at V and 10 bases at J; junction bases unmatched: 9. In germline, CDR1 is SNHLY, CDR2 FYNNEI. This CDR3 has 14 amino acids.

This clone has a single count. The rearrangement uses TRBV19 and TRBJ2-1; a weak D match, TRBD2 (5 bases). CDR3 length equals 16 residues. V shed 1 base and J shed 1 base, with 11 bases lying between them. The germline V gene has CDR1 LNHDA and CDR2 SQIVND (reference sequence). The CDR3 nucleotides read TGTGCCAGTAGTATAGCCAGGAGCGGTTCCTACAATGAGCAGTTCTTC. This encodes CASSIARSGSYNEQFF.

The table lists this clone with a few counts. The chain links TRBV6-4 to TRBJ2-1; 12 bases are a match to TRBD1. Trimming removed 10 bases from V and 10 bases from J; junction bases left unmatched: 8. CDR1 MRHNA and CDR2 SNTAGT come from the germline V gene. This CDR3 comprises 13 residues. The CDR3 region is CATGQGASGEQFF. The CDR3 DNA follows: TGTGCCACGGGACAGGGGGCCTCGGGGGAGCAGTTCTTC.

This clone has only a few counts. CDR3 sequence: CASSRGQGNEKLFF. Written as DNA, the CDR3 is TGTGCCAGTAGTAGGGGACAGGGAAATGAAAAACTGTTTTTT. The chain combines TRBV19 with TRBJ1-4, with 9 bases aligning to TRBD1. This CDR3 contains 14 residues. The trim removed 4 bases at V and 5 bases at J, leaving 2 bases unmatched. Germline-derived CDR1 and CDR2 are LNHDA and SQIVND (reference sequence). Full variable domain (rest looked up from reference TRBV19 and TRBJ1-4): DGGITQSPKYLFRKEGQNVTLSCEQNLNHDAMYWYRQDPGQGLRLIYYSQIVNDFQKGDIAEGYSVSREKKESFPLTVTSAQKNPTAFYLCASSRGQGNEKLFFGSGTQLSVL.

The chain combines TRBV2 with TRBJ2-1; 12 positions match TRBD2. The CDR3 length is 16 residues. V lost 5 bases, J lost 8 bases, and 10 bases stayed unmatched. The germline V gene encodes CDR1 SNHLY and CDR2 FYNNEI. The CDR3 sequence: CASSYSLAGGPHEQFF. The CDR3 DNA reads as TGTGCCAGCAGTTATTCCCTAGCGGGAGGGCCCCATGAGCAGTTCTTC.

J is TRBJ2-1 and V is TRBV18, with 8 bases aligning to TRBD2. CDR3 size: 16 residues. The J segment lost 6 bases and the V segment lost 2 bases, leaving 9 bases of the junction unmatched. Per the germline V gene, CDR1 is KGHSH and CDR2 is LQKENI. The DNA for the CDR3 is TGTGCCAGCTCACCAGTAACGGGAGGGTATCTCAATGAGCAGTTCTTC. This encodes CASSPVTGGYLNEQFF.

V and J are TRBV19 and TRBJ2-7, with TRBD1 matching 7 bases. CDR1 LNHDA and CDR2 SQIVND come from the germline V gene (reference sequence). V dropped 8 bases and J dropped 0; count of bases not matched to a gene: 10. The CDR3 is 15 residues long. The CDR3 region has the DNA TGTGCCAGTCCCTTCCCGGGGACAGACTCCTACGAGCAGTACTTC. It yields the protein CASPFPGTDSYEQYF. Together with reference TRBV19 and TRBJ2-7, the CDR3 gives the full variable domain: DGGITQSPKYLFRKEGQNVTLSCEQNLNHDAMYWYRQDPGQGLRLIYYSQIVNDFQKGDIAEGYSVSREKKESFPLTVTSAQKNPTAFYLCASPFPGTDSYEQYFGPGTRLTVT.

The gene calls are TRBV18 and TRBJ1-1, with TRBD1 identical over 8 bases. Germline trimming cut 8 bases from V and 8 bases from J; bases unmatched to any gene: 10. The CDR3 loop spans 13 amino acids. Per germline, CDR1 KGHSH and CDR2 LQKENI. The CDR3, as DNA: TGTGCCAGCAAACAGGGACAGGAGGAGGAAGCTTTCTTT. It yields the protein CASKQGQEEEAFF.

The chain joins TRBV5-1 to TRBJ2-3, with D possibly being TRBD2 (5 bases). Germline loops: CDR1 SGHRS, CDR2 YFSETQ. The V and J ends lost 5 bases and 2 bases respectively, with 9 bases between them. The CDR3 is 13 amino acids. The CDR3 DNA reads TGCGCCAGCAGGACGGGGTCCACAGATACGCAGTATTTT. This encodes CASRTGSTDTQYF.

The chain carries TRBV19 and TRBJ1-2; 9 nucleotides line up with TRBD1. V trimming: 6 bases; J trimming: 1 base; junction bases outside the gene matches: 0. CDR1 and CDR2 (germline): LNHDA, SQIVND (reference sequence). The CDR3 extends over 13 amino acids. In nucleotides, the CDR3 is TGTGCCAGTAGGGGACAGGGTAACTATGGCTACACCTTC. Its translation: CASRGQGNYGYTF.

J is TRBJ2-7 and V is TRBV7-9, with 8 bases identical to TRBD2. Per germline, CDR1 SEHNR and CDR2 FQNEAQ (reference sequence). V shed 3 bases and J 5 bases; nucleotides not matched to a gene: 12. There are 16 residues in the CDR3. The CDR3 protein is CASSLDGGGSRNEQYF. In nucleotides, the CDR3 is TGTGCCAGCAGCTTGGATGGCGGGGGGAGTCGCAACGAGCAGTACTTC.

The chain carries TRBV6-1 and TRBJ2-6; 7 bases are shared with TRBD1. V trimming: 0 bases; J trimming: 0 bases; junction bases outside the gene matches: 5. The CDR3 sequence is 18 residues long. In germline, CDR1 is MNHNS, CDR2 SASEGT. CDR3 bases: TGTGCCAGCAGTGAAGCGTGGGACAGAGCCTCTGGGGCCAACGTCCTGACTTTC. Protein product: CASSEAWDRASGANVLTF.

The J gene is TRBJ2-2, the V gene TRBV28; D not certain. CDR3 length: 14 residues. CDR1 MDHEN and CDR2 SYDVKM come from the germline V gene. V was shortened by 6 bases and J by 6 bases, with 14 bases between the two germline ends. The CDR3 loop is CASSPPYRAGELFF. CDR3 nucleotide sequence: TGTGCCAGCAGCCCCCCATACCGGGCCGGGGAGCTGTTTTTT.

This chain connects TRBV29-1 to TRBJ2-1; D may be TRBD2 (6 bases). Germline V gives CDR1 SQVTM, CDR2 ANQGSEA. The ends were cut back, 3 bases at V and 5 bases at J, with 17 bases in the middle. The CDR3 runs 15 residues. DNA of the CDR3: TGCAGCGTTGAGACCCCCAGTGGGAGGAACAATGAGCAGTTCTTC. It codes for CSVETPSGRNNEQFF.

The V gene is TRBV19, the J gene TRBJ1-1, with a possible D match to TRBD1 (5 bases). Germline V lookup: CDR1 LNHDA, CDR2 SQIVND (reference sequence). This CDR3 is 11 amino acids long. With 9 bases removed from V and 5 bases from J, the gap between germline ends came to 10 bases. CDR3 amino acids: CASRVGTEAFF. The CDR3 nucleotides read TGTGCCAGCAGGGTCGGGACTGAAGCTTTCTTT.

This clone occurred once. J is TRBJ2-1 and V is TRBV5-1; 13 bases align to TRBD2. Germline CDR1 and CDR2: SGHRS and YFSETQ. V lost 0 bases to trimming and J lost 4 bases; unmatched junction nucleotides: 7. This CDR3 is built from 18 residues. The CDR3 protein is CASSLASGGLAGYNEQFF. In DNA, the CDR3 is TGCGCCAGCAGCTTGGCGTCCGGGGGACTAGCGGGGTACAATGAGCAGTTCTTC.

The chain couples TRBV28 to TRBJ2-7; 11 bases line up with TRBD2. V gave up 3 bases and J gave up 6 bases; unmatched junction bases: 4. The germline CDR1 and CDR2 sequences are MDHEN and SYDVKM. This CDR3 contains 14 residues. The DNA for the CDR3 is TGTGCCAGCAGTTTGGGGCTAGCGGGGGGCGAGCAGTACTTC. Amino acid sequence: CASSLGLAGGEQYF.